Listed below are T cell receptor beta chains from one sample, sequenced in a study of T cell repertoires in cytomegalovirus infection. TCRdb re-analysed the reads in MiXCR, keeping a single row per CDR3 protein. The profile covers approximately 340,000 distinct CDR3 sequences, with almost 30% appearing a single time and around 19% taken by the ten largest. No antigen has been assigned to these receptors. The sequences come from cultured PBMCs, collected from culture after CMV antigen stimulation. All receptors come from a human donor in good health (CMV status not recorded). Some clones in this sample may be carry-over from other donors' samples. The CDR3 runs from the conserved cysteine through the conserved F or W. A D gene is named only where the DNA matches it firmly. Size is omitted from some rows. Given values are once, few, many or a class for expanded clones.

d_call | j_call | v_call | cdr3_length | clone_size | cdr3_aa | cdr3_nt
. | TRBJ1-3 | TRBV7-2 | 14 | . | CASSPGISGNTTHF | TGTGCCAGCAGCCCAGGGATCTCTGGAAACACCACACATTTT
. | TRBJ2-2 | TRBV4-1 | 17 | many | CASSNRGLLESTGELFF | TGCGCCAGCAGCAATAGGGGCTTACTGGAGAGCACCGGGGAGCTGTTTTTT
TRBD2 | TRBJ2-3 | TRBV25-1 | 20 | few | CASSEWQSHAPRLAGDTQYF | TGTGCCAGCAGTGAATGGCAGTCACATGCTCCACGACTAGCCGGAGATACGCAGTATTTT
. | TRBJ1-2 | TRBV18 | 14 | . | CASSPQTVYYGYTF | TGTGCCAGCTCACCTCAGACAGTTTACTATGGCTACACCTTC
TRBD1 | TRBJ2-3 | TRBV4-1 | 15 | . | CASSRDRGMSDTQYF | TGCGCCAGCAGCAGGGACAGGGGGATGTCAGATACGCAGTATTTT
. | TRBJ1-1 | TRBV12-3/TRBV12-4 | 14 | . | CASTPMGSDTEAFF | TGTGCCAGCACTCCGATGGGGTCCGACACTGAAGCTTTCTTT
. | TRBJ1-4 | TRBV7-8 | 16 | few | CASSPWWRADNEKLFF | TGTGCCAGCAGCCCTTGGTGGAGGGCGGATAATGAAAAACTGTTTTTT
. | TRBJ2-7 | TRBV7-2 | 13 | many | CASSLSGSHEQYF | TGTGCCAGCAGCTTGTCTGGGTCTCACGAGCAGTACTTC
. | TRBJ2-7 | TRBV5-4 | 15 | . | CASSLGAGISYEQYF | TGTGCCAGCAGCTTGGGGGCGGGTATCTCCTACGAGCAGTACTTC
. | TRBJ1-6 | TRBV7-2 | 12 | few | CASSYPTETLHF | TGTGCCAGCAGCTACCCCACGGAGACCCTCCACTTT
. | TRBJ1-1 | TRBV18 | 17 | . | CASSTLYREISISEAFF | TGTGCCAGCTCAACACTGTACAGGGAAATCAGTATCTCTGAAGCTTTCTTT
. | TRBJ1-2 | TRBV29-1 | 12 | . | CSVDPGNYGYTF | TGCAGCGTTGACCCAGGGAACTATGGCTACACCTTC
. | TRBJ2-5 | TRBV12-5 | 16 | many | CASGLDLPGSRETQYF | TGTGCTAGTGGTTTGGACTTACCGGGCTCGAGGGAGACCCAGTACTTC
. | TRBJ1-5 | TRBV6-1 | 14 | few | CASSYAGGNQPQHF | TGTGCCAGCAGTTACGCCGGGGGCAATCAGCCCCAGCATTTT